The 24 T cell receptor beta chains presented below share a single source sample, sequenced in a study of OX40 agonist ivuxolimab in advanced cancers. The assay was immunoSEQ multiplex PCR, and TCRdb's table has in-frame clones only and misses some. The sample yields some 65,000 clones, roughly 90% seen once. Here the sequenced sample was CD4+ or CD8+ T cells sorted from blood, taken in a trial of the OX40 agonist ivuxolimab. The receptors come from an adult with an advanced solid tumor such as melanoma, head and neck, liver or kidney cancer.

This chain uses TRBV6-5 with TRBJ1-4, with a possible D match to TRBD1 (5 bases). Germline V gene lookup returns CDR1 MNHEY and CDR2 SVGAGI. The CDR3 is 13 amino acids. With 0 bases removed from V and 13 bases from J, the gap between germline ends came to 12 bases. The CDR3 is CASSYSPQGGLFF. Written as DNA, the CDR3 is TGTGCCAGCAGTTACTCCCCCCAGGGTGGACTGTTTTTT.

The rearrangement uses TRBV6-1 and TRBJ1-1; a weak D match, TRBD1 (5 bases). This CDR3 region has 14 residues. The germline V gene encodes CDR1 MNHNS and CDR2 SASEGT. With 0 bases removed from V and 6 bases from J, the gap between germline ends came to 11 bases. In DNA form, the CDR3 reads TGTGCCAGCAGTGAAGCGGGACCCTGGGCTGAAGCTTTCTTT. It yields the protein CASSEAGPWAEAFF.

This rearrangement joins TRBV11-2 to TRBJ1-4, with D hard to call. The V gene's germline CDR1 is SGHAT and CDR2 FQNNGV. CDR3 size: 11 residues. V was pared by 0 bases and J by 10 bases, with 3 bases between. The CDR3 here is CASSLEGKLFF. The CDR3 nucleotides are TGTGCCAGCAGCTTAGAGGGAAAACTGTTTTTT.

The chain employs TRBV28 and TRBJ2-5; 7 positions agree with TRBD1. The germline gives CDR1 MDHEN, CDR2 SYDVKM. The CDR3 runs to 15 residues. Unmatched junction bases numbered 7, after V lost 4 bases and J lost 2 bases. CDR3: CASSSPGQQQETQYF. The CDR3 nucleotides are TGTGCCAGCAGTTCTCCGGGACAGCAGCAAGAGACCCAGTACTTC. Drawing the rest from reference TRBV28 and TRBJ2-5, the complete variable domain is DVKVTQSSRYLVKRTGEKVFLECVQDMDHENMFWYRQDPGLGLRLIYFSYDVKMKEKGDIPEGYSVSREKKERFSLILESASTNQTSMYLCASSSPGQQQETQYFGPGTRLLVL.

The chain has TRBV28 and TRBJ2-5; 11 bases are shared with TRBD1. V was pared by 6 bases and J by 4 bases, with 7 bases of the junction left unmatched. The CDR3 is 15 amino acids. Per the germline V gene, CDR1 is MDHEN and CDR2 is SYDVKM. CDR3 residues: CASRTDGTGGETQYF. CDR3 nucleotides: TGTGCCAGCAGAACCGACGGGACAGGGGGAGAGACCCAGTACTTC.

V and J are TRBV18 and TRBJ2-1; 7 bases match TRBD2. The germline gives CDR1 KGHSH, CDR2 LQKENI. V lost 3 bases to trimming and J lost 10 bases; unmatched junction nucleotides: 12. CDR3 length: 15 residues. DNA for the CDR3: TGTGCCAGCTCACCTGGAGTTGGACTAGTTAAGGAGCAGTTCTTC. Encoded protein: CASSPGVGLVKEQFF.

The rearrangement uses TRBV11-2 and TRBJ2-2; unclear D gene. The CDR3 loop spans 14 amino acids. V was clipped by 5 bases and J by 0 bases, with 7 bases between them. From germline, CDR1 is SGHAT and CDR2 FQNNGV. The CDR3 region is CASSPTANTGELFF. The CDR3 DNA sequence: TGTGCCAGCAGCCCCACAGCGAACACCGGGGAGCTGTTTTTT.

The chain couples TRBV5-1 to TRBJ1-2; 7 bases agree with TRBD1. J was trimmed by 7 bases and V by 0 bases; bases with no gene match: 3. The CDR3 totals 13 residues. Per the germline V gene, CDR1 is SGHRS and CDR2 is YFSETQ. The CDR3 region has the DNA TGCGCCAGCAGCTTGGACAGGGGACGTGGCTACACCTTC. Protein: CASSLDRGRGYTF.

This sequence joins TRBV6-6 and TRBJ2-7; maybe TRBD2 (6 bases). Per germline, CDR1 MNHNY and CDR2 SVGAGI (reference sequence). Trimming cost V 10 bases and J 4 bases, with 17 bases left between them. This CDR3 comprises 13 residues. CDR3 sequence reads: CAIGTPARYEQYF. Here the CDR3 DNA reads TGTGCCATTGGGACTCCCGCCCGTTACGAGCAGTACTTC.

The chain carries TRBV2 and TRBJ2-5; tentatively, D is TRBD2 (5 bases). The germline CDR1 and CDR2 sequences are SNHLY and FYNNEI. Between the trimmed V and J ends, which lost 6 bases and 3 bases, there was a span of 8 bases. The CDR3 runs to 12 residues. CDR3 coding DNA: TGTGCCAGCAGAACTAGTAAAGAGACCCAGTACTTC. This codes for CASRTSKETQYF. The variable domain in full, with the rest retrieved from reference TRBV2 and TRBJ2-5, is EPEVTQTPSHQVTQMGQEVILRCVPISNHLYFYWYRQILGQKVEFLVSFYNNEISEKSEIFDDQFSVERPDGSNFTLKIRSTKLEDSAMYFCASRTSKETQYFGPGTRLLVL.

The chain recombines TRBV19 with TRBJ1-1, with 7 bases that match TRBD1. Germline V gene sequence: CDR1 LNHDA, CDR2 SQIVND (reference sequence). Germline trimming cut 5 bases from V and 5 bases from J; bases unmatched to any gene: 5. This CDR3 is 13 amino acids long. DNA of the CDR3: TGTGCCAGTAGTTTCGACAGGGTAACTGAAGCTTTCTTT. Protein sequence: CASSFDRVTEAFF.

V gene TRBV7-9 combines with J gene TRBJ2-3, with D perhaps matching TRBD2 (6 bases). Per the germline V gene, CDR1 is SEHNR and CDR2 is FQNEAQ (reference sequence). The CDR3 totals 12 residues. Trimming took 8 bases from V and 4 from J, leaving 10 bases between them. CDR3 protein: CASERRADTQYF. DNA of the CDR3: TGTGCCAGCGAGAGGAGGGCAGATACGCAGTATTTT. The full variable domain, rest sourced from reference TRBV7-9 and TRBJ2-3, is DTGVSQNPRHKITKRGQNVTFRCDPISEHNRLYWYRQTLGQGPEFLTYFQNEAQLEKSRLLSDRFSAERPKGSFSTLEIQRTEQGDSAMYLCASERRADTQYFGPGTRLTVL.

The V and J genes are TRBV4-3 and TRBJ2-2, with a weak D call TRBD2 (6 bases). CDR3 length equals 13 residues. From germline, CDR1 is LGHNA and CDR2 YSLEER. Trimming removed 3 bases at V and 8 bases at J, with 10 bases between. The CDR3 region has the DNA TGCGCCAGCAGCCAGCGGAGGGGAGGGGAGCTGTTTTTT. Encoded protein: CASSQRRGGELFF.

V and J are TRBV10-3 and TRBJ2-2; a possible D gene is TRBD1 (5 bases). The CDR3 runs 15 residues. CDR1 ENHRY and CDR2 SYGVKD come from the germline V gene. V lost 7 bases and J 0 bases, leaving 12 bases between the germline ends. The CDR3 is CAIMRQGANTGELFF. CDR3 DNA sequence: TGTGCCATCATGAGGCAGGGCGCGAACACCGGGGAGCTGTTTTTT.

The chain joins TRBV5-1 to TRBJ2-2; 11 bases align to TRBD1. Per the germline V gene, CDR1 is SGHRS and CDR2 is YFSETQ. The CDR3 contains 16 residues. Trimming removed 4 bases from V and 4 bases from J; junction bases left unmatched: 6. This CDR3 is CASSRGQGAFTGELFF. The CDR3 DNA follows: TGCGCCAGCAGCCGAGGACAGGGGGCGTTCACCGGGGAGCTGTTTTTT.

This clone was counted a single time. The V call is TRBV7-9, the J call TRBJ2-2; D is perhaps TRBD2 (5 bases). Trimming removed 3 bases from V and 7 bases from J, with 12 bases in between. The CDR3 totals 14 residues. Germline CDR1 and CDR2: SEHNR and FQNEAQ (reference sequence). The CDR3 nucleotides read TGTGCCAGCAGCTTGGGAGAGATGAACGGGGAGCTGTTTTTT. This translates into CASSLGEMNGELFF. Looking up the rest from reference TRBV7-9 and TRBJ2-2 gives the full variable domain: DTGVSQNPRHKITKRGQNVTFRCDPISEHNRLYWYRQTLGQGPEFLTYFQNEAQLEKSRLLSDRFSAERPKGSFSTLEIQRTEQGDSAMYLCASSLGEMNGELFFGEGSRLTVL.

The chain links TRBV6-1 to TRBJ2-3, with 13 bases matching TRBD2. J was trimmed by 9 bases and V by 6 bases; bases with no gene match: 9. Germline V gives CDR1 MNHNS, CDR2 SASEGT. This CDR3 is built from 15 residues. CDR3 loop: CASRPTSGGLITQYF. DNA for the CDR3: TGTGCCAGCAGGCCGACTAGCGGGGGGCTCATAACGCAGTATTTT.

CDR3 coding DNA: TGTGCCAGCAGAGTAACTAGCGGGAGCCAGGTGGAGCAGTACTTC. Its translation is CASRVTSGSQVEQYF. The chain links TRBV28 to TRBJ2-7; TRBD2 aligns across 11 bases. The V and J ends lost 6 bases and 7 bases, in that order; junction bases with no gene match: 11. The CDR3 has 15 amino acids. Germline V gene sequence: CDR1 MDHEN, CDR2 SYDVKM.

The rearrangement links TRBV5-4 to TRBJ2-3; 11 bases line up with TRBD2. Trimming cost V 3 bases and J 2 bases; bases outside gene matches: 8. The CDR3 length is 17 residues. The germline CDR1 and CDR2 sequences are SGHNT and YYREEE (reference sequence). CDR3 region: CASSSTLLAGDTDTQYF. The CDR3 nucleotides read TGTGCCAGCAGCTCCACCCTACTAGCGGGAGACACAGATACGCAGTATTTT.

The CDR3 DNA reads as TGTGCCAGCAGCGGTGCTGGGCCCGGTTTGGGTGAGCAGTTCTTC. Its translation: CASSGAGPGLGEQFF. This sequence joins TRBV5-6 and TRBJ2-1; no reliable D call. The CDR3 contains 15 residues. The V gene's germline CDR1 is SGHDT and CDR2 YYEEEE. V lost 4 bases to trimming and J lost 9 bases, with 20 bases between them.

This clone is a singleton in its sample. J is TRBJ1-1 and V is TRBV4-3; D call uncertain. In germline, CDR1 is LGHNA, CDR2 YSLEER. The V end lost 1 base, the J end lost 1 base, and 7 bases lay between the germline ends. The CDR3 is made up of 14 amino acids. In DNA, the CDR3 is TGCGCCAGCAGCCAAGTCGGCGCGAACACTGAAGCTTTCTTT. This codes for CASSQVGANTEAFF.

This chain links TRBV4-3 with TRBJ2-7; D is unresolved. Per the germline V gene, CDR1 is LGHNA and CDR2 is YSLEER. This CDR3 comprises 16 residues. Trimming left V 0 bases short and J 1 base short, with 13 bases between. The CDR3 DNA is TGCGCCAGCAGCCAAGATTTCGTTTCACCTTCCTACGAGCAGTACTTC. Translated, it gives CASSQDFVSPSYEQYF.

The chain links TRBV7-2 to TRBJ1-6; D ambiguous. CDR3 length: 17 amino acids. Germline V gene lookup returns CDR1 SGHTA and CDR2 FQGNSA. Trimming pared 3 bases from V and 0 bases from J, leaving 12 bases between. The CDR3 is CASSFLQTRSYNSPLHF. CDR3 DNA sequence: TGTGCCAGCAGCTTCTTACAGACTCGCTCCTATAATTCACCCCTCCACTTT.

J is TRBJ1-2 and V is TRBV6-1; D unclear. The CDR3 loop spans 13 amino acids. With 2 bases removed from V and 4 bases from J, the gap between germline ends came to 8 bases. Germline lookup yields CDR1 MNHNS and CDR2 SASEGT. This chain's CDR3 is CASSEIGSYGYTF. The CDR3 coding sequence is TGTGCCAGCAGTGAAATCGGCAGCTATGGCTACACCTTC.